This section outlines one TCR beta chain sequence together with its context. Amplification yielded TCR beta CDR3 regions, with RNA transcripts as the source. Using the HTBI primer set, a first-round RT-PCR was run on the TCR CDR3. One entry per CDR3 protein, called by TCRdb with MiXCR from the multiplex PCR reads. The table lists hundreds of thousands of distinct CDR3 sequences, 15% to 20% of them singletons, with roughly 50% in the top ten. This sample was taken from a study of T cells in Graves' hyperthyroidism and ophthalmopathy. V dropped 7 bases and J dropped 1; count of bases not matched to a gene: 6. The CDR3 is 15 residues long.

This sequence joins TRBV12-3 or TRBV12-4 and TRBJ1-5, with 8 positions matching TRBD1. This TCR came from a man aged 40-55 years with Graves' ophthalmopathy. The sequenced sample consisted of blood. The CDR3 loop reads CASTKTGVSNQPQHF. CDR3 bases: TGTGCCAGCACCAAGACAGGGGTCAGCAATCAGCCCCAGCATTTT.